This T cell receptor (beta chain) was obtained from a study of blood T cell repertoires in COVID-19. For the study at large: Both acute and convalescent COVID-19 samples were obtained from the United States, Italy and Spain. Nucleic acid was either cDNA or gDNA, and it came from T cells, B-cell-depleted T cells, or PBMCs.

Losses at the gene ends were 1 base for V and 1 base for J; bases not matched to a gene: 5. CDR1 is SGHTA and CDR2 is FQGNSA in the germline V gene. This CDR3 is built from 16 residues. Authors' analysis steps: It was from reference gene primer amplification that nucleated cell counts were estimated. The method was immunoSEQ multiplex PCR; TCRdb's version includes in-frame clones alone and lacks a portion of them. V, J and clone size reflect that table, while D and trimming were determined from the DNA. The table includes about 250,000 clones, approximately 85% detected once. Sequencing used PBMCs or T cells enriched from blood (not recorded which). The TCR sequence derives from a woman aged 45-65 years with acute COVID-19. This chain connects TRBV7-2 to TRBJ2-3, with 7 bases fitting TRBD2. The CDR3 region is CASSLEFAGGTDTQYF. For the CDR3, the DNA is TGTGCCAGCAGCTTAGAGTTCGCGGGAGGCACAGATACGCAGTATTTT.